This section outlines one T cell receptor beta chain sequence together with its context. What it binds is unknown. The data were obtained in a study of T cells in localized non-small cell lung cancer. From germline, CDR1 is SQVTM and CDR2 ANQGSEA. Trimming pared 2 bases from V and 6 bases from J, leaving 10 bases between. This CDR3 comprises 12 residues. The study's findings and limits: It remains possible that heterogeneity exists, since only one tumor region was sequenced. Within adjacent lung there appeared a median around 55 of the top 100 tumor clones.

Here immunoSEQ multiplex PCR was the method, and the copy in TCRdb shows in-frame clones only, minus some. The table lists some 4,500 clones, 25% to 35% of them singletons. Specimen: lung tumor tissue, collected before any cancer treatment. V usage is TRBV29-1 and J usage is TRBJ2-5; D may be TRBD1 (6 bases). The clonotype originates from a man aged 35 to 70 with stage III squamous cell lung carcinoma. The DNA of the CDR3 is TGCAGCGTTGAACAGGGGTTAAAGACCCAGTACTTC. Amino acids: CSVEQGLKTQYF.